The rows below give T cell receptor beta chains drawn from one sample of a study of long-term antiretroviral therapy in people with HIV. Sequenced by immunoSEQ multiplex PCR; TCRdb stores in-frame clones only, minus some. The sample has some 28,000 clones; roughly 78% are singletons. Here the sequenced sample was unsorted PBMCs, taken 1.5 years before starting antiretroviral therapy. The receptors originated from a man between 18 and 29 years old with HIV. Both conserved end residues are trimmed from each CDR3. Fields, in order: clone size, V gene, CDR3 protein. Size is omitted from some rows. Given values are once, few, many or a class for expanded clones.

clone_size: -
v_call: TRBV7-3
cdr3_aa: ASSLFPVRGELF

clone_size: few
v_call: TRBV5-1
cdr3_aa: ASSLGTLGANYGYT

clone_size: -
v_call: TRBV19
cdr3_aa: ASNKLAGGQETQY

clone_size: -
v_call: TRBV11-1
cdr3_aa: ASSLFGNSYEQY

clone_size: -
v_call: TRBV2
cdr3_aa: ASRSGGSGELF

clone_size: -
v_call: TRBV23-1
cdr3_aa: ASSERRGGEKLF

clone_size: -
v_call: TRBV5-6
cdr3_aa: ASSFGTGAFGELF

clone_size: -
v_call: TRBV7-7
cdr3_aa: ASSLRPGTSGGAGTDTQY

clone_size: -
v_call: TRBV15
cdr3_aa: ATSRFPGQVQETQY

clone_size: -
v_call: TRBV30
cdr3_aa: AWSPTGWETQY

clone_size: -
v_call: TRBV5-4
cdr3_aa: ASSHSHLGFNSNQPQH

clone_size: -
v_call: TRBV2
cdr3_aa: ASKEGGRGPGLF

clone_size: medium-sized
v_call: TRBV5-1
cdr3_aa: ASSFAQSSYEQY

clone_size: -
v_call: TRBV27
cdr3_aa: ASSRPNLGREQY

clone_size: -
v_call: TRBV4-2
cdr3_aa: ASSQASPDTQY

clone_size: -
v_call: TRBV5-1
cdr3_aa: ASSSLGLARETQY

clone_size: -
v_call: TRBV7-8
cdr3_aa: ASSTWTGGRGGGYT

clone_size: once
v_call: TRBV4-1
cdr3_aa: ASSQDRLRGPIAKNIQY

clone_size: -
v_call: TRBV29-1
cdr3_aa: SVARPLSYNEQF

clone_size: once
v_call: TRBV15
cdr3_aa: ATSNSLQGAFEQY

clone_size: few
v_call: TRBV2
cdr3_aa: ASRGGSNTEAF

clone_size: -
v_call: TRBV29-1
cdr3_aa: SVEGQGVTDTQY

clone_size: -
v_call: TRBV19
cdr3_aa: ASSARDGTYEQY

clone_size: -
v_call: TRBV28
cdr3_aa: ASSLAGTSGSYEQY

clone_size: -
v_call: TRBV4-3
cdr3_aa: ASSQDRESGGAYGYT

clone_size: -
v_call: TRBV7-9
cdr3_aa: ASSSGQLKNIQY

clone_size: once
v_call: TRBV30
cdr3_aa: AWNRERYGYT

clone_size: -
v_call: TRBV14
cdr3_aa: ASSPFSGDTQY

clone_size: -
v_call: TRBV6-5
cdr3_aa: ASSELASQETQY

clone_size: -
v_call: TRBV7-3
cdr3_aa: ASSRTSVNTGELF

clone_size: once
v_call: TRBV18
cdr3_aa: ASSPLAGGGDTEAF

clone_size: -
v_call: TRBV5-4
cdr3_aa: ASSLGFSTDTQY

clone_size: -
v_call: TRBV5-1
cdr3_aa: ASSPSPQETQY

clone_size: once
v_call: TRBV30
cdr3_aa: AWSKSRLGDQPQH

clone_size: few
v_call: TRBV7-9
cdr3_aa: ASSRTQGFDEKLF

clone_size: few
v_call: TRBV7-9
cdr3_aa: ASSRQGTGGGEQY

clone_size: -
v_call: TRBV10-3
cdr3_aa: AIRAGQGGYNEQF

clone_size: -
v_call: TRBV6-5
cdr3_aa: ASSYGQGSNEQF

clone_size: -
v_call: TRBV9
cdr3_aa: ASSVAPQGRGTGELF

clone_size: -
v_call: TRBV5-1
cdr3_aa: ASSLSGAGEQY